These 30 T cell receptor beta chains were all obtained from the same sample, sequenced in a study of beta chain features in type 1 diabetes. Expressed TCRB transcripts were sequenced because the entire RNA isolate underwent reverse transcription. Clones were read by immunoSEQ multiplex PCR, and TCRdb kept only the in-frame ones, dropping some. The sample has about 320,000 clones, approximately 14% seen once. The sequenced sample consisted of central memory CD4+ T cells from blood. The receptor source for this set is a man under 40 in good health.

This clone turned up a few times. The V gene is TRBV19, the J gene TRBJ2-7; D gene uncertain. Germline V CDR1 and CDR2: LNHDA, SQIVND (reference sequence). This CDR3 is 12 amino acids long. Trimming took off 3 bases at V and 3 bases at J, with 6 bases between the two ends. CDR3 region: CASSIPGYEQYF. As DNA, the CDR3 is TGTGCCAGTAGTATCCCAGGCTACGAGCAGTACTTC.

The sample holds a few counts of this clone. This sequence joins TRBV7-6 and TRBJ1-1, with 8 bases lining up with TRBD1. Germline CDR1 is SGHVS and CDR2 is FNYEAQ. J lost 4 bases, V lost 4 bases, and 8 bases had no gene match. This CDR3 spans 15 amino acids. The CDR3 bases are TGTGCCAGCAGCTCCGGACGACAGGGGCCCACTGAAGCTTTCTTT. This translates into CASSSGRQGPTEAFF.

This clone appeared once. The rearrangement uses TRBV6-9 and TRBJ2-3; D unclear. The germline V gene has CDR1 MNHGY and CDR2 SVAAGI. The CDR3 totals 11 residues. The ends were cut back, 10 bases at V and 1 base at J, with 6 bases in the middle. The CDR3 spells CAIRRTDTQYF. CDR3 DNA: TGTGCCATCAGACGCACAGATACGCAGTATTTT.

This clone appeared a few times. The gene calls are TRBV6-1 and TRBJ1-5; D is perhaps TRBD1 (5 bases). Trimming pared 5 bases from V and 4 bases from J, leaving 15 bases between. CDR1 is MNHNS, CDR2 SASEGT, per germline. CDR3 length: 15 residues. CDR3 region: CASSWRGEGNQPQHF. The DNA of the CDR3 is TGTGCCAGCAGTTGGAGAGGGGAGGGGAATCAGCCCCAGCATTTT.

This clone was counted between two and nine times. The genes are TRBV18 and TRBJ1-2; tentative D call: TRBD1 (6 bases). Germline V lookup: CDR1 KGHSH, CDR2 LQKENI. The ends were cut back, 8 bases at V and 6 bases at J, with 16 bases in the middle. The CDR3 extends over 13 amino acids. Here the CDR3 reads CASTGGFTDGYTF. In nucleotides, the CDR3 is TGTGCCAGCACGGGGGGCTTTACGGATGGCTACACCTTC.

The sample holds many counts of this clone. This chain links TRBV10-3 with TRBJ2-1; D not certain. CDR1 ENHRY and CDR2 SYGVKD come from the germline V gene. The CDR3 has 14 residues. The V and J ends lost 7 bases and 8 bases respectively, with 18 bases between them. As DNA, the CDR3 is TGTGCCATCAAGAAAGGCCTTTCCGCAGATGAGCAGTTCTTC. Its protein is CAIKKGLSADEQFF.

This clone showed up just a few times. The gene calls are TRBV7-2 and TRBJ2-3, with 12 nucleotides matching TRBD2. The germline gives CDR1 SGHTA, CDR2 FQGNSA. The CDR3 is made up of 14 amino acids. The ends lost 6 bases at V and 3 bases at J; junction bases unmatched: 1. The CDR3 here is CASRTSGGTDTQYF. CDR3 in DNA: TGTGCCAGCAGAACTAGCGGGGGGACAGATACGCAGTATTTT.

The chain is built from TRBV9 and TRBJ2-1; 8 bases agree with TRBD2. This CDR3 spans 16 amino acids. Germline V gene lookup returns CDR1 SGDLS and CDR2 YYNGEE. V lost 0 bases and J lost 8; bases outside the gene matches: 10. The chain's CDR3 is CASSVDYGRALHEQFF. The CDR3 nucleotides read TGTGCCAGCAGCGTAGATTACGGGAGGGCCCTCCATGAGCAGTTCTTC. Full variable domain (outside the CDR3, taken from reference TRBV9 and TRBJ2-1): DSGVTQTPKHLITATGQRVTLRCSPRSGDLSVYWYQQSLDQGLQFLIQYYNGEERAKGNILERFSAQQFPDLHSELNLSSLELGDSALYFCASSVDYGRALHEQFFGPGTRLTVL.

This clone has only a few counts. The chain joins TRBV19 to TRBJ1-5; a possible D gene is TRBD1 (6 bases). The CDR3 length is 13 residues. Germline CDR1 is LNHDA and CDR2 is SQIVND (reference sequence). V lost 4 bases to trimming and J lost 6 bases, with 10 bases between them. The CDR3 DNA is TGTGCCAGTAGTACAGGGGAACTTCAGCCCCAGCATTTT. As protein: CASSTGELQPQHF. Full variable domain (outside the CDR3, taken from reference TRBV19 and TRBJ1-5): DGGITQSPKYLFRKEGQNVTLSCEQNLNHDAMYWYRQDPGQGLRLIYYSQIVNDFQKGDIAEGYSVSREKKESFPLTVTSAQKNPTAFYLCASSTGELQPQHFGDGTRLSIL.

The chain carries TRBV7-6 and TRBJ1-4; possibly TRBD1 for D (5 bases). The ends were cut back, 5 bases at V and 8 bases at J, with 18 bases in the middle. Germline loops: CDR1 SGHVS, CDR2 FNYEAQ. The CDR3 has 15 amino acids. CDR3: CASSLGGSGGEKLFF. CDR3 DNA sequence: TGTGCCAGCAGCCTCGGGGGGAGTGGCGGGGAAAAACTGTTTTTT.

This clone was detected a few times. It may be a read error: a sequence one base away is much more abundant. V is TRBV10-3 and J is TRBJ2-5; TRBD1 or TRBD2 may be the D gene (5 bases each). Germline CDR1 is ENHRY and CDR2 is SYGVKD. Trimming left V 6 bases short and J 1 base short, with 12 bases between. The CDR3 totals 14 residues. The CDR3 spells CAIRERGAQETQYF. CDR3 DNA sequence: TGTGCCATCAGGGAACGAGGGGCCCAAGAGACCCAGTACTTC.

This clone has only a few counts. Other DNA sequences within the sample encode an identical CDR3. The chain uses TRBV27 and TRBJ2-7; 10 nucleotides agree with TRBD2. CDR3 length: 13 amino acids. Germline V lookup: CDR1 MNHEY, CDR2 SMNVEV (reference sequence). Trimming removed 5 bases from V and 3 bases from J; junction bases left unmatched: 1. The CDR3 loop reads CASSPSGSYEQYV. The CDR3 bases are TGTGCCAGCAGTCCTAGCGGGAGCTACGAGCAGTACGTC.

At least ten counts were recorded for this clone. V and J are TRBV15 and TRBJ2-1; 9 bases match TRBD2. Trimming removed 2 bases from V and 9 bases from J; junction bases left unmatched: 11. This CDR3 spans 16 amino acids. Looked up from germline, CDR1 is LNHNV and CDR2 is YYDKDF (reference sequence). For the CDR3, the DNA is TGTGCCACCAGCAGACATAGGGGGCGGGAGGGGACTGAGCAGTTCTTC. Translating it yields CATSRHRGREGTEQFF.

This clone has more than one count but fewer than ten. This chain joins TRBV11-1 and TRBJ1-3; maybe TRBD1 (6 bases). The CDR3 spans 15 residues. Trimming took 5 bases from V and 4 from J, leaving 15 bases between them. Germline CDR1 reads SGHAT; CDR2 reads FQDESV (reference sequence). CDR3 sequence: CASSRSDRGGNTIYF. CDR3 DNA: TGTGCCAGCAGCCGATCGGACAGAGGCGGAAACACCATATATTTT.

The rearrangement links TRBV7-2 to TRBJ2-5, with D unclear. CDR3 length: 13 residues. Germline V gene sequence: CDR1 SGHTA, CDR2 FQGNSA. V lost 8 bases to trimming and J lost 1 base, with 11 bases between them. The CDR3 DNA reads as TGTGCCAGCGGCTCGTCGTTCCAAGAGACCCAGTACTTC. Amino acid sequence: CASGSSFQETQYF. The variable domain in full, completed from reference TRBV7-2 and TRBJ2-5, reads GAGVSQSPSNKVTEKGKDVELRCDPISGHTALYWYRQSLGQGLEFLIYFQGNSAPDKSGLPSDRFSAERTGGSVSTLTIQRTQQEDSAVYLCASGSSFQETQYFGPGTRLLVL.

The V call is TRBV27, the J call TRBJ2-1; 8 bases map to TRBD2. Per the germline V gene, CDR1 is MNHEY and CDR2 is SMNVEV (reference sequence). This CDR3 has 17 residues. The J segment lost 5 bases and the V segment lost 3 bases, leaving 12 bases of the junction unmatched. CDR3 in DNA: TGTGCCAGCAGTTTTCGGACCAAAGGACTAGCCCACAATGAGCAGTTCTTC. Encoded protein: CASSFRTKGLAHNEQFF.

This clone was counted a few times. The V gene is TRBV7-7, the J gene TRBJ2-7; D is perhaps TRBD1 (6 bases). Trimming shortened V by 1 base and J by 2 bases, and 18 bases separated the two germline ends. The CDR3 is 17 residues long. Germline lookup yields CDR1 SSHAT and CDR2 FNYEAQ (reference sequence). The CDR3 here is CASSLGAPSRGTYEQYF. The CDR3 DNA is TGTGCCAGCAGCTTAGGTGCCCCCAGCAGGGGAACCTACGAGCAGTACTTC.

This chain uses TRBV19 with TRBJ2-7; tentative D call: TRBD1 (6 bases). V lost 9 bases to trimming and J lost 1 base, with 16 bases between them. The CDR3 contains 14 residues. From germline, CDR1 is LNHDA and CDR2 SQIVND (reference sequence). The DNA of the CDR3 is TGTGCCAGCTCTACAGGGTTGAAGTCCTACGAGCAGTACTTC. It translates to CASSTGLKSYEQYF.

The table lists this clone with many counts. The chain couples TRBV10-3 to TRBJ2-7; unclear D gene. Germline lookup yields CDR1 ENHRY and CDR2 SYGVKD. The CDR3 is made up of 12 amino acids. The V and J ends lost 8 bases and 3 bases respectively, with 11 bases between them. The CDR3 DNA is TGTGCCATCGGTCAGCTAAACTACGAGCAGTACTTC. Residues: CAIGQLNYEQYF.

Here the CDR3 reads CASSLEVQPQHF. In DNA form, the CDR3 reads TGTGCCAGCAGCTTAGAGGTCCAGCCCCAGCATTTT. The chain carries TRBV7-8 and TRBJ1-5, with D hard to call. The germline gives CDR1 SGHVS, CDR2 FQNEAQ. Trimming took off 1 base at V and 7 bases at J, with 5 bases between the two ends. This CDR3 is built from 12 residues.

V gene TRBV11-2 combines with J gene TRBJ1-2; D perhaps matches TRBD1 (6 bases). Trimming shortened V by 5 bases and J by 8 bases, and 21 bases separated the two germline ends. The CDR3 totals 15 residues. Germline V gene sequence: CDR1 SGHAT, CDR2 FQNNGV. The chain's CDR3 is CASSVSTGRAVGYTF. Written as DNA, the CDR3 is TGTGCCAGCAGCGTGTCCACAGGGCGCGCAGTCGGCTACACCTTC.

The V call is TRBV30, the J call TRBJ1-3; perhaps TRBD1 as D (5 bases). V was pared by 1 base and J by 2 bases, with 12 bases between. The CDR3 sequence is 15 residues long. CDR1 is GTSNPN, CDR2 SVGIG, per germline (reference sequence). The CDR3 sequence: CAWSGDVGPGNTIYF. CDR3 DNA: TGTGCCTGGAGTGGGGACGTCGGGCCTGGAAACACCATATATTTT.

This clone has just a few counts. V and J are TRBV10-3 and TRBJ2-3; 8 positions match TRBD2. CDR1 ENHRY and CDR2 SYGVKD come from the germline V gene. CDR3 length: 18 amino acids. The V gene end was trimmed by 2 bases and the J gene end by 5 bases; junction bases not matched to a gene: 15. CDR3 coding DNA: TGTGCCATCAGTGAGGCTCCAGCGGGGGCCAGCATTGAAGATACGCAGTATTTT. This gives the protein CAISEAPAGASIEDTQYF.

This rearrangement joins TRBV18 to TRBJ2-5; D could derive from TRBD1 or TRBD2 (5 bases each). The germline V gene encodes CDR1 KGHSH and CDR2 LQKENI. The germline V and J ends were trimmed by 3 bases and 4 bases, with 12 bases remaining between them. This CDR3 is built from 14 residues. The CDR3 sequence is CASSPGLAPETQYF. The CDR3 nucleotides read TGTGCCAGCTCACCGGGGCTAGCTCCAGAGACCCAGTACTTC.

This clone came up a few times. This chain uses TRBV28 with TRBJ1-5, with 8 bases fitting TRBD1. The CDR3 totals 20 residues. Germline V CDR1 and CDR2: MDHEN, SYDVKM. Trimming took 1 base from V and 0 from J; bases not matched to a gene: 14. The DNA for the CDR3 is TGTGCCAGCAGTTTATTTCGGACAGGGCGGAGGCACAATAGCAATCAGCCCCAGCATTTT. It is translated as CASSLFRTGRRHNSNQPQHF.

The V and J genes are TRBV6-6 and TRBJ2-1; TRBD2 matches at 8 bases. The CDR3 contains 15 residues. Germline CDR1 and CDR2: MNHNY and SVGAGI (reference sequence). V lost 2 bases to trimming and J lost 6 bases; unmatched junction nucleotides: 6. The CDR3 nucleotides are TGTGCCAGCAGTTACAAGGGACTAGGAACCAATGAGCAGTTCTTC. Its translation: CASSYKGLGTNEQFF.

This clone was seen a few times. The chain recombines TRBV10-2 with TRBJ2-7; 9 bases match TRBD1. Trimming took 9 bases from V and 3 from J; bases not matched to a gene: 9. Germline V gene sequence: CDR1 WSHSY, CDR2 SAAADI. The CDR3 has 14 amino acids. The CDR3 DNA follows: TGCGCCAGGAGCCGGGACAGGGAAGACTACGAGCAGTACTTC. Protein sequence: CARSRDREDYEQYF.

This clone has just a few counts. The chain combines TRBV23-1 with TRBJ1-2; D not resolved. TRBV23-1 is filed as an ORF, its function uncertain. The CDR3 sequence is 14 residues long. Trimming removed 4 bases at V and 1 base at J, with 10 bases between. The CDR3 loop reads CASSLVEGNYGYTF. The CDR3 bases are TGCGCCAGCAGTCTGGTAGAGGGTAACTATGGCTACACCTTC.

This clone turned up a few times. Here the CDR3 reads CASSLRGVPSSYNEQFF. DNA for the CDR3: TGTGCCAGCAGCTTAAGGGGAGTCCCGAGCTCCTACAATGAGCAGTTCTTC. J is TRBJ2-1 and V is TRBV7-9; perhaps D is TRBD1 or TRBD2 (5 bases each). Germline V CDR1 and CDR2: SEHNR, FQNEAQ (reference sequence). This CDR3 contains 17 residues. V was clipped by 2 bases and J by 0 bases, with 14 bases between them. Together with reference TRBV7-9 and TRBJ2-1, the CDR3 gives the full variable domain: DTGVSQNPRHKITKRGQNVTFRCDPISEHNRLYWYRQTLGQGPEFLTYFQNEAQLEKSRLLSDRFSAERPKGSFSTLEIQRTEQGDSAMYLCASSLRGVPSSYNEQFFGPGTRLTVL.

This chain joins TRBV11-2 and TRBJ1-1; 7 nucleotides agree with TRBD1. The CDR3 runs 17 residues. The J segment lost 2 bases and the V segment lost 8 bases, leaving 17 bases of the junction unmatched. Germline-derived CDR1 and CDR2 are SGHAT and FQNNGV. CDR3 coding DNA: TGTGCCAGCGGGACTTACAGGGGTCGGGGTAGTAACACTGAAGCTTTCTTT. Residues: CASGTYRGRGSNTEAFF.